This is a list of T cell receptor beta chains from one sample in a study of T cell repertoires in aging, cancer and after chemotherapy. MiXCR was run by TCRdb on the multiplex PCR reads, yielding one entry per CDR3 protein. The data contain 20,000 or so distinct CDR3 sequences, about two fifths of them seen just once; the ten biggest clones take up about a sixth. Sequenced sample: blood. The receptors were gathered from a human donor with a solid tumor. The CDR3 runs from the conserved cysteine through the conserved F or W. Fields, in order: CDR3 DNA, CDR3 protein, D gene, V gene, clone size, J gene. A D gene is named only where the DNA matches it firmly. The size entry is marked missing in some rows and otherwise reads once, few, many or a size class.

DNA: TGTGCCAGCAGAGGGGGCGGTCAGCCCCAGCATTTT
CDR3: CASRGGGQPQHF
D: TRBD1
V: TRBV6-1
size: few
J: TRBJ1-5

DNA: TGTGCCAGCAGTTACTCCGACTACACCCAGTACTTC
CDR3: CASSYSDYTQYF
D: NA
V: TRBV6-2/TRBV6-3
size: few
J: TRBJ2-5

DNA: TGTGCCAGCAGCGTTATAGAATCCAATGAGCAGTTCTTC
CDR3: CASSVIESNEQFF
D: NA
V: TRBV12-3/TRBV12-4
size: few
J: TRBJ2-1

DNA: TGTGCCAGCAGTGAAAGGACAGGGCTGTCCGAGCTGTACTTC
CDR3: CASSERTGLSELYF
D: TRBD1
V: TRBV6-1
size: NA
J: TRBJ2-7

DNA: TGTGCCTGGAGTCTCCCGACAAGCGGGAGAATAGATACGCAGTATTTT
CDR3: CAWSLPTSGRIDTQYF
D: TRBD2
V: TRBV30
size: few
J: TRBJ2-3

DNA: TGTGCCAGCAGCATGGACAGGGCCAGCACAGATACGCAGTATTTT
CDR3: CASSMDRASTDTQYF
D: TRBD1
V: TRBV6-6
size: NA
J: TRBJ2-3

DNA: TGTGCCAGCTCACGGTCTAGCACAGATACGCAGTATTTT
CDR3: CASSRSSTDTQYF
D: NA
V: TRBV18
size: few
J: TRBJ2-3

DNA: TGTGCCAGCAGCCGATACGGAGGGACTAATTCACCCCTCCACTTT
CDR3: CASSRYGGTNSPLHF
D: NA
V: TRBV12-3/TRBV12-4
size: NA
J: TRBJ1-6

DNA: TGTGCCAGTACTAGGCTTGGGAATCAGCCCCAGCATTTT
CDR3: CASTRLGNQPQHF
D: NA
V: TRBV19
size: NA
J: TRBJ1-5

DNA: TGTGCCAGCAGTTATAGCGGGGGGGGCTCAGATACGCAGTATTTT
CDR3: CASSYSGGGSDTQYF
D: TRBD2
V: TRBV6-6
size: NA
J: TRBJ2-3

DNA: TGTGCCAGTAGTGATATGACAGGGGCCGAGTACGAGCAGTACTTC
CDR3: CASSDMTGAEYEQYF
D: TRBD1
V: TRBV19
size: medium-sized
J: TRBJ2-7

DNA: TGTGCCAGCAGCTTAGCTGGACAGGGCCCCTACGAGCAGTACTTC
CDR3: CASSLAGQGPYEQYF
D: TRBD1
V: TRBV7-2
size: few
J: TRBJ2-7

DNA: TGTGCCAGCAGGACAGGGGGTGGGAAGACCCAGTACTTC
CDR3: CASRTGGGKTQYF
D: TRBD1
V: TRBV11-2
size: few
J: TRBJ2-5

DNA: TGCGCCAGCAGCTGGCGGGGGGGCGAAGAGACCCAGTACTTC
CDR3: CASSWRGGEETQYF
D: TRBD2
V: TRBV5-1
size: NA
J: TRBJ2-5